A selection of T cell receptor beta chains follows, all from one sample in a study. TCRdb ran MiXCR on the 5' RACE reads and lists one entry per CDR3 protein. The sample carries 45,000 to 55,000 distinct CDR3 sequences, over 20% recorded once. Sample: tumor-infiltrating naive CD4+ T cells sorted from the breast tumor. Receptors were obtained from a female donor with breast cancer. Both conserved end residues are part of each CDR3. Fields, in order: D gene, V gene, clone size, CDR3 length, J gene, CDR3 protein, CDR3 DNA. D genes are given only for firm matches. Clone size, where shown, is once, few, many, or a class for clones that have expanded.

>.|TRBV2|.|15|TRBJ1-5
CASSEMADSNQPQHF
TGTGCCAGCAGTGAAATGGCAGATAGCAATCAGCCCCAGCATTTT
>.|TRBV6-2/TRBV6-3|few|13|TRBJ1-1
CASNPGGGRTAFF
TGTGCCAGCAACCCCGGGGGGGGAAGAACGGCTTTCTTT
>.|TRBV5-1|few|14|TRBJ1-1
CASSLKRGETEAFF
TGCGCCAGCAGTCTGAAGAGGGGTGAAACTGAAGCTTTCTTT
>TRBD1|TRBV6-6|many|12|TRBJ1-1
CASTGGDTEAFF
TGTGCCTCCACAGGGGGTGACACTGAAGCTTTCTTT
>TRBD2|TRBV7-3|medium-sized|14|TRBJ2-2
CASSLGLAAGELFF
TGTGCCAGCAGCCTTGGACTAGCTGCCGGGGAGCTGTTTTTT
>TRBD2|TRBV7-8|few|14|TRBJ2-3
CALRGREGSDTQYF
TGTGCCCTAAGGGGGCGGGAGGGCTCAGATACGCAGTATTTT
>TRBD2|TRBV20-1|medium-sized|13|TRBJ2-5
CGGRTGGEETQYF
TGCGGGGGCCGAACGGGAGGGGAAGAGACCCAGTACTTC
>TRBD2|TRBV10-3|few|15|TRBJ2-3
CAISESPAGTDTQYF
TGTGCCATCAGTGAGTCGCCAGCGGGGACAGATACGCAGTATTTT
>TRBD1|TRBV5-1|.|13|TRBJ2-7
CASGQGGTYEQYF
TGCGCCAGCGGACAGGGGGGAACCTACGAGCAGTACTTC
>.|TRBV5-1|.|15|TRBJ2-3
CASSFRGSSTDTQYF
TGCGCCAGCAGCTTCCGGGGATCTAGCACAGATACGCAGTATTTT
>.|TRBV6-2/TRBV6-3|.|11|TRBJ2-1
CASKAEHEQFF
TGTGCCAGCAAGGCGGAGCATGAGCAGTTCTTC
>.|TRBV2|.|14|TRBJ1-2
CASSETRTNYGYTF
TGTGCCAGCAGTGAGACGCGGACCAACTATGGCTACACCTTC
>.|TRBV20-1|.|14|TRBJ1-1
CSAREVGGRTEAFF
TGCAGTGCTAGAGAGGTGGGGGGGAGAACTGAAGCTTTCTTT
>.|TRBV20-1|.|13|TRBJ1-6
CSASSGGNSPLHF
TGCAGTGCTAGTAGCGGAGGGAATTCACCCCTCCACTTT
>.|TRBV28|few|15|TRBJ1-1
CASSLSGRRNTEAFF
TGTGCCAGCAGTTTATCTGGCCGAAGGAACACTGAAGCTTTCTTT
>TRBD1|TRBV11-2|.|14|TRBJ1-5
CASSLSQGAQPQHF
TGTGCCAGCAGCTTATCGCAGGGGGCTCAGCCCCAGCATTTT
>TRBD1|TRBV29-1|few|12|TRBJ1-2
CSVGAQGYGYTF
TGCAGCGTTGGCGCACAGGGGTATGGCTACACCTTC
>.|TRBV5-1|.|14|TRBJ1-2
CASSPEGGLGGYTF
TGCGCCAGCAGCCCAGAAGGAGGGCTAGGAGGCTACACCTTC
>.|TRBV5-1|few|14|TRBJ1-5
CASSLTGTGQPQHF
TGCGCCAGCAGCTTAACTGGGACGGGTCAGCCCCAGCATTTT
>TRBD2|TRBV28|few|15|TRBJ2-5
CASTQAGKGRETQYF
TGTGCCAGCACCCAAGCGGGGAAGGGGAGAGAGACCCAGTACTTC
>.|TRBV7-2|.|15|TRBJ2-7
CANSLASDSSYEQYF
TGTGCCAACAGCTTAGCCTCGGACAGTTCGTACGAGCAGTACTTC
>.|TRBV7-6|few|13|TRBJ2-7
CASSFLSGNEQYF
TGTGCCAGCAGCTTCCTCTCAGGAAACGAGCAGTACTTC
>.|TRBV28|.|16|TRBJ1-6
CASSKTASSYNSPLHF
TGTGCCAGCAGCAAGACAGCGAGCTCCTATAATTCACCCCTCCACTTT